This T cell receptor (beta chain) is drawn from a study of glioma-infiltrating T cells after dendritic cell vaccination. Overall study: Autologous tumor lysate-pulsed dendritic cell vaccination was given between 2003 and 2012.

The protocol was immunoSEQ multiplex PCR, while the TCRdb copy is restricted to in-frame clones and leaves out a portion. The table shows roughly 87,000 clones, with over 80% occurring only once. CDR1 and CDR2 (germline): MRHNA, SNTAGT. The CDR3 has 11 residues. The ends were cut back, 4 bases at V and 11 bases at J, with 9 bases in the middle. Time point defined: after dendritic cell vaccination, including at tumor progression/relapse. No glioblastoma patient carried an isocitrate dehydrogenase mutation. The genes are TRBV6-4 and TRBJ2-1; no firm D call. The clonotype was recovered from a human donor with glioblastoma. The sequencing used blood, collected after dendritic cell vaccination. In DNA form, the CDR3 reads TGTGCCAGCAGTGCCCTCGGTAAGCAGTTCTTC. As protein: CASSALGKQFF.